The clone carrying this T cell receptor beta chain was seen a single time. The sample belongs to a study of control samples from healthy donors and cancer patients. Assay: immunoSEQ multiplex PCR; the TCRdb copy retains only in-frame clones and omits some. The sample lists 100,000 or so clones; roughly nine tenths were seen once. V dropped 4 bases and J dropped 4; count of bases not matched to a gene: 10. The CDR3 is 17 residues long. Germline assignment: CDR1 SGDLS and CDR2 YYNGEE. This clonotype was obtained from a woman in her forties or fifties in good health. This chain links TRBV9 with TRBJ2-1, with 11 bases matching TRBD2. The source material was blood. The CDR3 sequence: CASSTGTSGELYNEQFF. The CDR3 DNA reads as TGTGCCAGCAGCACAGGGACTAGCGGCGAGCTGTACAATGAGCAGTTCTTC. Full variable domain (missing parts from reference TRBV9 and TRBJ2-1): DSGVTQTPKHLITATGQRVTLRCSPRSGDLSVYWYQQSLDQGLQFLIQYYNGEERAKGNILERFSAQQFPDLHSELNLSSLELGDSALYFCASSTGTSGELYNEQFFGPGTRLTVL.